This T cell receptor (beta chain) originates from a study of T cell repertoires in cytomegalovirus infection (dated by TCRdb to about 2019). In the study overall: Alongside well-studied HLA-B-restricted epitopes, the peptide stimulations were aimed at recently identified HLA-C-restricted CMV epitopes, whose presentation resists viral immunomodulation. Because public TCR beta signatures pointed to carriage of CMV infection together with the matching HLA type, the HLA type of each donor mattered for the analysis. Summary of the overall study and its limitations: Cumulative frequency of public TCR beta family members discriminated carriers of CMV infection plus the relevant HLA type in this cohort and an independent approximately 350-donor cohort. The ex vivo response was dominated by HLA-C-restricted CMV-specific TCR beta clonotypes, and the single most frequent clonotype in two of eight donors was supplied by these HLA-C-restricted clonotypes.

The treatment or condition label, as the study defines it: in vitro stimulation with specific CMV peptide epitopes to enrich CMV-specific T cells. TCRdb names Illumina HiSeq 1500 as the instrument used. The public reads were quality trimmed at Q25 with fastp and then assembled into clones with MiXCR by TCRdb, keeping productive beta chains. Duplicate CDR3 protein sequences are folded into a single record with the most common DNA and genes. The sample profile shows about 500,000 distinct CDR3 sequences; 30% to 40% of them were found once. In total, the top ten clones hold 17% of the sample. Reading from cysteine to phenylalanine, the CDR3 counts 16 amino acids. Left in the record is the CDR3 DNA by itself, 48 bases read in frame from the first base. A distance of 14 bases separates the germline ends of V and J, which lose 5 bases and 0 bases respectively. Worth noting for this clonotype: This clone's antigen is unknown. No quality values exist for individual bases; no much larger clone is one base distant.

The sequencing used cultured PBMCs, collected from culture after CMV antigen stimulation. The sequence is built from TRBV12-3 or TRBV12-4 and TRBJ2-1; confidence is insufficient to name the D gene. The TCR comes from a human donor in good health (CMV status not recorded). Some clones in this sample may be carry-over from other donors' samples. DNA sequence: TGTGCCAGCAGTCCCACCCAAACGGGCTCCTACAATGAGCAGTTCTTC. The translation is CASSPTQTGSYNEQFF.